This TCR beta chain was retrieved from a study of blood T cell repertoires in COVID-19. Overall study context: COVID-19 samples collected from the United States, Italy and Spain covered acute and convalescent phases.

Authors' data handling: Reference gene primers were amplified, and this amplification served to estimate nucleated cell counts. Sequencing was performed with immunoSEQ multiplex PCR; in TCRdb, only in-frame clones are kept and a portion is missing. D and trimming were read from the DNA, whereas the V and J calls and clone size are those reported in that table. The sample contains roughly 500,000 clones, about 91% of which appear only once. Patients in Seattle were enrolled during active infection, then followed longitudinally. CDR1 and CDR2 from the germline V gene are SGHAT and FQNNGV. The CDR3 has 16 amino acids. V gave up 0 bases and J gave up 4 bases; unmatched junction bases: 3.

This chain joins TRBV11-2 and TRBJ2-1, with TRBD1 matching over 10 bases. Material: peripheral blood. This TCR came from a man aged 18 to 29 with COVID-19, enrolled during active disease. CDR3 region: CASSLDPGQGYNEQFF. In DNA, the CDR3 is TGTGCCAGCAGCTTAGACCCGGGACAGGGGTACAATGAGCAGTTCTTC.